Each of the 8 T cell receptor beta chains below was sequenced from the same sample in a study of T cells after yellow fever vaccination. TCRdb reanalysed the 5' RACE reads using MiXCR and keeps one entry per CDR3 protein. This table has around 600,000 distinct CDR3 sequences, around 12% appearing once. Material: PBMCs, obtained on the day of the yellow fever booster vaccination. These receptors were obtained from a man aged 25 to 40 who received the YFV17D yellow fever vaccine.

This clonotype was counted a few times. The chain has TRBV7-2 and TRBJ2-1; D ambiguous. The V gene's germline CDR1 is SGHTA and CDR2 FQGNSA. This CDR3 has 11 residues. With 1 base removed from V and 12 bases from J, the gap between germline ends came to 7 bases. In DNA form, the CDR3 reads TGTGCCAGCAGCTTAGTACGATTGCAGTTCTTC. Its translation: CASSLVRLQFF.

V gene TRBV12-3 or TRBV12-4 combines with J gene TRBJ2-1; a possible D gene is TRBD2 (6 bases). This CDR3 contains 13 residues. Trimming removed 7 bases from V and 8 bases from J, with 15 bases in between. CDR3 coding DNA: TGTGCCAGCATCCTACGGGAGCGCGATGAGCAGTTCTTC. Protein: CASILRERDEQFF.

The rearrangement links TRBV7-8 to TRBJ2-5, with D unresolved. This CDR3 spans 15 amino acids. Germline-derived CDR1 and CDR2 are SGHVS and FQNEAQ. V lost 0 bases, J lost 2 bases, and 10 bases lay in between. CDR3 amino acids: CASSLASTIQETQYF. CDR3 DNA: TGTGCCAGCAGCTTAGCTTCTACGATTCAAGAGACCCAGTACTTC.

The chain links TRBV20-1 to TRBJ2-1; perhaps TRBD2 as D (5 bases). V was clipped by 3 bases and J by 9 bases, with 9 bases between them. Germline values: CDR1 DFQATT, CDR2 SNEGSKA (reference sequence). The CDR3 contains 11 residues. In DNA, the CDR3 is TGCAGTGCTAGGGGAGATCTTGAGCAGTTCTTC. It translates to CSARGDLEQFF.

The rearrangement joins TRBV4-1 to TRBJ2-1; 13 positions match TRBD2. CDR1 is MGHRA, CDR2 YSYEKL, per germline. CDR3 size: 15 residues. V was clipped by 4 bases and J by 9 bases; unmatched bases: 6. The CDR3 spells CASSLTSGRAFEQFF. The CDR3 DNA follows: TGCGCCAGCAGCCTTACTAGCGGGAGGGCGTTTGAGCAGTTCTTC.

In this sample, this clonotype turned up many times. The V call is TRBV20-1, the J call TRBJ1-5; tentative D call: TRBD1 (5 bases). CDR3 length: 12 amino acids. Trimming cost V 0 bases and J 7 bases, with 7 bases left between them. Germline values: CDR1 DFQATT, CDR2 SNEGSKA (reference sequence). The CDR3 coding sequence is TGCAGTGCTAGAGATGGGGGACAGCCCCAGCATTTT. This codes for CSARDGGQPQHF.

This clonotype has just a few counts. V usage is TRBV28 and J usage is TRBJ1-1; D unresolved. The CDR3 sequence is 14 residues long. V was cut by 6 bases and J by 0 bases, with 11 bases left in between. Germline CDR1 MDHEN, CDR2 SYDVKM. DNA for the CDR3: TGTGCCAGCAGACCGGCCGGAATGAACACTGAAGCTTTCTTT. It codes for CASRPAGMNTEAFF.

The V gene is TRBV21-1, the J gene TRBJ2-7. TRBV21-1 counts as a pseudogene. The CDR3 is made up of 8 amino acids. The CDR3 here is CASIKRYF. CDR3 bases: TGTGCCAGCATAAAACGGTACTTC.